This passage covers 30 T cell receptor beta chains from one sample sequenced in a study of shared clonotypes between healthy human individuals. Method: immunoSEQ multiplex PCR; TCRdb's copy keeps in-frame clones and lacks some. The table has a few million clones, just over 90% seen once; the top ten hold about 0.37%. Sequencing was done on a sample of naive CD4+ T cells from PBMCs. As for subset: CD45RA+ positively selected. All receptors come from a man younger than 35 in good health. Some clones in this sample may be carry-over from other donors' samples.

The chain combines TRBV5-1 with TRBJ2-1; 9 positions match TRBD2. The germline V gene has CDR1 SGHRS and CDR2 YFSETQ. CDR3 length: 14 amino acids. V trimming: 4 bases; J trimming: 8 bases; junction bases outside the gene matches: 7. CDR3 residues: CASSTGTSFDEQFF. In DNA, the CDR3 is TGCGCCAGCAGCACCGGGACTAGCTTCGATGAGCAGTTCTTC. Filled out from reference TRBV5-1 and TRBJ2-1, the complete variable domain reads KAGVTQTPRYLIKTRGQQVTLSCSPISGHRSVSWYQQTPGQGLQFLFEYFSETQRNKGNFPGRFSGRQFSNSRSEMNVSTLELGDSALYLCASSTGTSFDEQFFGPGTRLTVL.

The V and J genes are TRBV28 and TRBJ1-2, with D possibly being TRBD1 (6 bases). Germline loops: CDR1 MDHEN, CDR2 SYDVKM. The CDR3 is 15 amino acids. The germline V and J ends were trimmed by 3 bases and 6 bases, with 17 bases remaining between them. In nucleotides, the CDR3 is TGTGCCAGCAGTTTGCTCCCCTCGACAGGAGATGGCTACACCTTC. As protein: CASSLLPSTGDGYTF.

To note about this clone: The identical CDR3 is also encoded by other nucleotide sequences in the sample. The chain joins TRBV27 to TRBJ2-3; D may be TRBD2 (6 bases). Trimming cost V 3 bases and J 5 bases, with 9 bases left between them. The germline V gene encodes CDR1 MNHEY and CDR2 SMNVEV (reference sequence). The length of the CDR3 is 13 residues. The CDR3 DNA reads TGTGCCAGCAGTTTTCGCGGGGTAGATACGCAGTATTTT. This translates into CASSFRGVDTQYF.

The chain joins TRBV27 to TRBJ2-7; the D gene is possibly TRBD1 (5 bases). The CDR3 is 15 amino acids. Deletions cut 5 bases from V and 5 bases from J, with 19 bases between. Germline V gene sequence: CDR1 MNHEY, CDR2 SMNVEV (reference sequence). CDR3 region: CASSPLSRALDEQYF. In nucleotides, the CDR3 is TGTGCCAGCAGTCCGCTAAGCAGGGCTCTTGACGAGCAGTACTTC.

The rearrangement joins TRBV19 to TRBJ1-5; D possibly corresponds to TRBD1 (5 bases). CDR1 LNHDA and CDR2 SQIVND come from the germline V gene (reference sequence). V was cut by 8 bases and J by 1 base, with 9 bases left in between. This CDR3 is 13 amino acids long. The CDR3 spells CASADSSNQPQHF. CDR3 DNA sequence: TGTGCCAGTGCCGACAGCAGCAATCAGCCCCAGCATTTT. Supplemented by reference TRBV19 and TRBJ1-5, the full variable domain reads DGGITQSPKYLFRKEGQNVTLSCEQNLNHDAMYWYRQDPGQGLRLIYYSQIVNDFQKGDIAEGYSVSREKKESFPLTVTSAQKNPTAFYLCASADSSNQPQHFGDGTRLSIL.

V gene TRBV28 combines with J gene TRBJ1-2; tentative D call: TRBD1 (6 bases). V lost 8 bases and J 3 bases, leaving 16 bases between the germline ends. The CDR3 is 14 residues long. Germline CDR1 reads MDHEN; CDR2 reads SYDVKM. CDR3 DNA sequence: TGTGCCAGCCAGGGAACCGACAGGTACTATGGCTACACCTTC. Its translation: CASQGTDRYYGYTF.

The CDR3 sequence is CASSSAFWGQSPYEQYF. In DNA form, the CDR3 reads TGTGCCAGCAGTTCCGCCTTTTGGGGTCAATCCCCCTACGAGCAGTACTTC. The J gene is TRBJ2-7, the V gene TRBV28; unclear D gene. The CDR3 extends over 17 amino acids. V was clipped by 4 bases and J by 2 bases, with 21 bases between them. The germline V gene encodes CDR1 MDHEN and CDR2 SYDVKM.

The V gene is TRBV5-8, the J gene TRBJ2-5; D possibly matches TRBD1 or TRBD2 (5 bases each). This CDR3 is built from 13 residues. Germline lookup yields CDR1 SGHTS and CDR2 YDEGEE. V was pared by 7 bases and J by 3 bases, with 13 bases between. The DNA of the CDR3 is TGTGCCAGCGGAGGTTCGGACAAAGAGACCCAGTACTTC. Amino acid sequence: CASGGSDKETQYF.

J is TRBJ1-2 and V is TRBV6-5; 8 bases line up with TRBD1. Trimming cost V 4 bases and J 8 bases; bases outside gene matches: 9. Germline V gene lookup returns CDR1 MNHEY and CDR2 SVGAGI. This CDR3 comprises 14 residues. The CDR3: CASSSVRQGLGYTF. CDR3 bases: TGTGCCAGCAGTTCCGTTCGACAGGGGCTAGGCTACACCTTC.

This clone has just one count. The chain combines TRBV19 with TRBJ1-2; tentatively, D is TRBD1 (5 bases). The V gene lost 3 bases and the J gene lost 4 bases, with 18 bases spanning the gap. Germline lookup yields CDR1 LNHDA and CDR2 SQIVND (reference sequence). The CDR3 is 16 residues long. In DNA form, the CDR3 reads TGTGCCAGTAGTATGGGCGACAGCTCCCAGGGCTATGGCTACACCTTC. This sequence encodes CASSMGDSSQGYGYTF.

The genes are TRBV6-5 and TRBJ1-2, with 12 bases matching TRBD1. With 4 bases clipped from V and 5 bases from J, the junction kept 5 bases outside the gene matches. CDR3 length equals 15 residues. Germline V lookup: CDR1 MNHEY, CDR2 SVGAGI. CDR3 protein: CASSLGQGAEYGYTF. CDR3 nucleotide sequence: TGTGCCAGCAGTTTGGGACAGGGGGCGGAATATGGCTACACCTTC.

This clone came up once. The V gene is TRBV28, the J gene TRBJ1-2; 7 positions agree with TRBD1. V trimming: 9 bases; J trimming: 4 bases; junction bases outside the gene matches: 2. The CDR3 length is 11 residues. The germline V gene encodes CDR1 MDHEN and CDR2 SYDVKM. The CDR3 spells CASGTAYGYTF. In nucleotides, the CDR3 is TGTGCCAGTGGGACAGCCTATGGCTACACCTTC.

The rearrangement links TRBV6-1 to TRBJ1-5; D perhaps matches TRBD1 (6 bases). Looked up from germline, CDR1 is MNHNS and CDR2 is SASEGT. The length of the CDR3 is 15 residues. Trimming shortened V by 8 bases and J by 0 bases, and 14 bases separated the two germline ends. Written as DNA, the CDR3 is TGTGCCAGCGGACCAGGGGCAGATAGCAATCAGCCCCAGCATTTT. Translation: CASGPGADSNQPQHF.

The J gene is TRBJ1-1, the V gene TRBV13; perhaps TRBD1 as D (5 bases). The CDR3 runs 14 residues. Trimming left V 6 bases short and J 1 base short, with 12 bases between. Germline V gives CDR1 PRHDT, CDR2 FYEKMQ (reference sequence). CDR3 coding DNA: TGTGCCAGCAGATCGACGGGACCGAACACTGAAGCTTTCTTT. Translated, it gives CASRSTGPNTEAFF. The full variable domain, with the rest looked up from reference TRBV13 and TRBJ1-1, is AAGVIQSPRHLIKEKRETATLKCYPIPRHDTVYWYQQGPGQDPQFLISFYEKMQSDKGSIPDRFSAQQFSDYHSELNMSSLELGDSALYFCASRSTGPNTEAFFGQGTRLTVV.

The V and J genes are TRBV11-3 and TRBJ2-7, with a tentative D call TRBD2 (5 bases). CDR3 length: 14 amino acids. Between the trimmed V and J ends, which lost 5 bases and 0 bases, there was a span of 11 bases. Germline V CDR1 and CDR2: SGHNT, YENEEA. CDR3 in DNA: TGTGCCAGCAGCAAATACCGGGACTCCTACGAGCAGTACTTC. Translating gives CASSKYRDSYEQYF.

V and J are TRBV15 and TRBJ2-7; 7 bases are shared with TRBD1. Per the germline V gene, CDR1 is LNHNV and CDR2 is YYDKDF (reference sequence). This CDR3 region has 13 residues. Trimming removed 4 bases from V and 4 bases from J; junction bases left unmatched: 4. The CDR3 protein is CATSKGGPYEQYF. The CDR3 DNA follows: TGTGCCACCAGCAAAGGGGGCCCTTACGAGCAGTACTTC.

With respect to this clone: Additional DNA sequences in this sample encode the identical CDR3. V usage is TRBV5-1 and J usage is TRBJ2-1; D remains unclear. CDR3 length: 11 amino acids. CDR1 SGHRS and CDR2 YFSETQ come from the germline V gene. Trimming cost V 4 bases and J 5 bases, with 4 bases left between them. Written as DNA, the CDR3 is TGCGCCAGCAGCCTAAACAATGAGCAGTTCTTC. The encoded protein is CASSLNNEQFF.

The chain carries TRBV28 and TRBJ1-1; a possible D gene is TRBD1 (5 bases). V was pared by 7 bases and J by 0 bases, with 18 bases between. The CDR3 spans 16 residues. Germline values: CDR1 MDHEN, CDR2 SYDVKM. CDR3: CASISEGSRVNTEAFF. The DNA of the CDR3 is TGTGCCAGCATCTCCGAGGGGTCGCGGGTGAACACTGAAGCTTTCTTT.

This clone was recorded once. Other nucleotide sequences from this sample produce the same CDR3. The chain combines TRBV28 with TRBJ2-1, with D perhaps TRBD1 (5 bases). Germline assignment: CDR1 MDHEN and CDR2 SYDVKM. The ends were cut back, 3 bases at V and 1 base at J, with 7 bases in the middle. This CDR3 is 14 amino acids long. The CDR3 region is CASSFRGSYNEQFF. The CDR3 nucleotides read TGTGCCAGCAGTTTTAGGGGTTCCTACAATGAGCAGTTCTTC.

This rearrangement joins TRBV4-1 to TRBJ1-4, with 7 bases aligning to TRBD1. Trimming cost V 1 base and J 8 bases; bases outside gene matches: 7. This CDR3 has 15 residues. Germline CDR1 and CDR2: MGHRA and YSYEKL. CDR3: CASSQVGTESEKLFF. CDR3 DNA: TGCGCCAGCAGCCAAGTTGGGACAGAGAGCGAAAAACTGTTTTTT.

The chain employs TRBV11-3 and TRBJ2-2, with 10 nucleotides matching TRBD2. Germline V gene lookup returns CDR1 SGHNT and CDR2 YENEEA. V lost 7 bases and J lost 5; bases outside the gene matches: 7. This CDR3 has 15 amino acids. The chain's CDR3 is CASTPTSGYTGELFF. DNA of the CDR3: TGTGCCAGCACTCCGACTAGCGGGTATACCGGGGAGCTGTTTTTT.

V usage is TRBV5-1 and J usage is TRBJ2-5; D uncertain. Per germline, CDR1 SGHRS and CDR2 YFSETQ. The CDR3 loop spans 13 amino acids. The V gene lost 3 bases and the J gene lost 1 base, with 7 bases spanning the gap. CDR3 in DNA: TGCGCCAGCAGCTCTGCCCTCCAAGAGACCCAGTACTTC. This sequence encodes CASSSALQETQYF.

The V call is TRBV7-9, the J call TRBJ2-7; 13 bases line up with TRBD2. Germline assignment: CDR1 SEHNR and CDR2 FQNEAQ (reference sequence). Trimming cost V 3 bases and J 6 bases; bases outside gene matches: 5. The CDR3 contains 15 residues. The DNA for the CDR3 is TGTGCCAGCAGCTTGGAGGGACTAGCGGGAATCGAGCAGTACTTC. The encoded protein is CASSLEGLAGIEQYF.

This rearrangement joins TRBV27 to TRBJ1-1; the D is unclear. This CDR3 comprises 13 residues. Germline V gene lookup returns CDR1 MNHEY and CDR2 SMNVEV (reference sequence). The V gene lost 5 bases and the J gene lost 1 base, with 8 bases spanning the gap. The CDR3 here is CASSAQRNTEAFF. CDR3 bases: TGTGCCAGCAGTGCACAGAGGAACACTGAAGCTTTCTTT.

The chain links TRBV25-1 to TRBJ1-2, with 9 bases aligning to TRBD1. J gave up 6 bases and V 7 bases, and 9 bases lay outside the gene matches. The CDR3 has 14 residues. Germline V CDR1 and CDR2: MGHDK, SYGVNS. DNA of the CDR3: TGTGCCAGCACAAGATCCGGGACAGGGAATGGCTACACCTTC. It translates to CASTRSGTGNGYTF.

V and J are TRBV19 and TRBJ2-7, with a tentative D call TRBD2 (6 bases). This CDR3 is 15 amino acids long. Trimming removed 5 bases at V and 5 bases at J, with 19 bases between. Germline assignment: CDR1 LNHDA and CDR2 SQIVND (reference sequence). The CDR3 loop is CASSPPGLDTHEQYF. DNA of the CDR3: TGTGCCAGTAGTCCACCGGGACTGGACACCCACGAGCAGTACTTC.

The rearrangement links TRBV9 to TRBJ2-3; D remains unclear. The ends were cut back, 3 bases at V and 2 bases at J, with 7 bases in the middle. Germline CDR1 and CDR2: SGDLS and YYNGEE. CDR3 length: 13 residues. Written as DNA, the CDR3 is TGTGCCAGCAGCGCCGCTTTCACAGATACGCAGTATTTT. The encoded protein is CASSAAFTDTQYF.

As concerns this clone: Other DNA sequences in the same sample also yield this CDR3. This rearrangement joins TRBV4-3 to TRBJ1-6; D not resolved. The CDR3 runs 13 residues. The germline CDR1 and CDR2 sequences are LGHNA and YSLEER. Trimming left V 0 bases short and J 10 bases short, with 7 bases between. This CDR3 is CASSQDVNSPLHF. The DNA for the CDR3 is TGCGCCAGCAGCCAAGATGTTAACTCACCCCTCCACTTT.

Note on this clone: The same CDR3 can be traced to other DNA sequences in this sample. V and J are TRBV6-6 and TRBJ2-7; D gene unclear. The germline V gene has CDR1 MNHNY and CDR2 SVGAGI (reference sequence). The CDR3 loop spans 11 amino acids. With 4 bases removed from V and 4 bases from J, the gap between germline ends came to 5 bases. In DNA, the CDR3 is TGTGCCAGCAGTTTGAATTACGAGCAGTACTTC. Translating gives CASSLNYEQYF.

On this clone itself: A junction boundary mismatches the germline segment, possibly from a read error. The rearrangement links TRBV15 to TRBJ2-7; no clear D gene. Germline CDR1 LNHNV, CDR2 YYDKDF (reference sequence). The CDR3 runs 13 residues. CDR3 nucleotides: TGTGCCACCAGTAGAGAAATCGGATACGAGCAGTACTTC. Residues: CATSREIGYEQYF.